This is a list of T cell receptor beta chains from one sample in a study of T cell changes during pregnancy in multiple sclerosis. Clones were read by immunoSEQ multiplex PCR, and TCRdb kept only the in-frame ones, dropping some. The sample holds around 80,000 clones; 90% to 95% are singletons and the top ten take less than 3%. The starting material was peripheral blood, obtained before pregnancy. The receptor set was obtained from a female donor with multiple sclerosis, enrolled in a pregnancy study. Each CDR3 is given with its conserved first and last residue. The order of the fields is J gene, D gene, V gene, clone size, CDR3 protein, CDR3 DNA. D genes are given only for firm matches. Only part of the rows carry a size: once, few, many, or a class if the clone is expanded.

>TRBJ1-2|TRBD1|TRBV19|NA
CASSVNRGQGSYTF
TGTGCCAGTAGTGTGAACCGCGGACAGGGTAGCTACACCTTC
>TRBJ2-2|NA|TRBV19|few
CASSIRGLSSAGELFF
TGTGCCAGTAGTATAAGGGGACTTTCCAGCGCCGGGGAGCTGTTTTTT
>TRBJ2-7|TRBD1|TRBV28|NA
CAGAGTVNDEQYF
TGTGCCGGGGCCGGGACAGTCAACGACGAGCAGTACTTC
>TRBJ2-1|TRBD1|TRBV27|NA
CASSLLGTATYNEQFF
TGTGCCAGCAGTCTACTCGGGACAGCCACCTACAATGAGCAGTTCTTC
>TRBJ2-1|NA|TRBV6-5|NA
CASSYSTGYNEQFF
TGTGCCAGCAGTTACTCGACAGGCTACAATGAGCAGTTCTTC
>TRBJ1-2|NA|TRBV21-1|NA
CASSRKQGRTF
TGTGCCAGCAGCAGAAAACAGGGTCGAACCTTC
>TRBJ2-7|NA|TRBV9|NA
CASSVGGGNRYEQYF
TGTGCCAGCAGCGTAGGGGGCGGGAACAGATACGAGCAGTACTTC
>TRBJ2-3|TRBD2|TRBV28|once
CASRRAGGPTDTQYF
TGTGCCAGCAGGCGAGCGGGAGGTCCCACAGATACGCAGTATTTT
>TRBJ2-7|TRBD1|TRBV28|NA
CASRVTGTAYEQYF
TGTGCCAGCAGGGTAACCGGGACAGCCTACGAGCAGTACTTC
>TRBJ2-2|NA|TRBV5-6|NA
CASRTDRLSAGELFF
TGTGCCAGCAGGACCGACAGGTTATCCGCCGGGGAGCTGTTTTTT
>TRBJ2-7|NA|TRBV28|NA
CASRTDRPYPYEQYF
TGTGCCAGCAGGACCGACAGACCTTATCCCTACGAGCAGTACTTC
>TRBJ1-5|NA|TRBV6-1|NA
CASSAVRLWSGSNQPQHF
TGTGCCAGCAGTGCCGTACGCCTTTGGTCAGGGAGCAATCAGCCCCAGCATTTT
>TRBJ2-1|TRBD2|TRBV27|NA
CASSLRGPPSGYNEQFF
TGTGCCAGCAGTTTACGCGGTCCGCCTAGCGGCTACAATGAGCAGTTCTTC
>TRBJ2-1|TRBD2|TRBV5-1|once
CASSLDLAGAYNEQFF
TGCGCCAGCAGCTTGGATCTAGCGGGAGCCTACAATGAGCAGTTCTTC
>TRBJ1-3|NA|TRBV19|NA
CASGRRTSGNTIYF
TGTGCCAGCGGTCGCCGAACCTCTGGAAACACCATATATTTT
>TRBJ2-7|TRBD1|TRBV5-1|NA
CASSYGPGTVTYEQYF
TGCGCCAGCAGCTATGGTCCCGGGACAGTAACCTACGAGCAGTACTTC
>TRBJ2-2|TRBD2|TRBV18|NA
CASSRTSLNTGELFF
TGTGCCAGCTCGAGGACTAGCCTGAACACCGGGGAGCTGTTTTTT
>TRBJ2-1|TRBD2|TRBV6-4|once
CASSDASGPLHEQFF
TGTGCCAGCAGTGACGCTAGCGGCCCACTCCATGAGCAGTTCTTC
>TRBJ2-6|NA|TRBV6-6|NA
CASSYRKQNGANVLTF
TGTGCCAGCAGTTACCGCAAGCAAAATGGGGCCAACGTCCTGACTTTC
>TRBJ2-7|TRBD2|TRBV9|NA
CASSFGTSGSSEQYF
TGTGCCAGCAGCTTCGGGACTAGCGGGAGCAGCGAGCAGTACTTC
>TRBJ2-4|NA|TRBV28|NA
CASSPGVKNIQYF
TGTGCCAGCAGCCCCGGGGTAAAAAACATTCAGTACTTC
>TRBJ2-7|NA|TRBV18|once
CASSRSGSVSYEQYF
TGTGCCAGCTCGCGGTCAGGGTCAGTATCCTACGAGCAGTACTTC
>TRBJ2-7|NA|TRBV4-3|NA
CASSHTRGYEQYF
TGCGCCAGCAGCCATACCCGAGGGTACGAGCAGTACTTC